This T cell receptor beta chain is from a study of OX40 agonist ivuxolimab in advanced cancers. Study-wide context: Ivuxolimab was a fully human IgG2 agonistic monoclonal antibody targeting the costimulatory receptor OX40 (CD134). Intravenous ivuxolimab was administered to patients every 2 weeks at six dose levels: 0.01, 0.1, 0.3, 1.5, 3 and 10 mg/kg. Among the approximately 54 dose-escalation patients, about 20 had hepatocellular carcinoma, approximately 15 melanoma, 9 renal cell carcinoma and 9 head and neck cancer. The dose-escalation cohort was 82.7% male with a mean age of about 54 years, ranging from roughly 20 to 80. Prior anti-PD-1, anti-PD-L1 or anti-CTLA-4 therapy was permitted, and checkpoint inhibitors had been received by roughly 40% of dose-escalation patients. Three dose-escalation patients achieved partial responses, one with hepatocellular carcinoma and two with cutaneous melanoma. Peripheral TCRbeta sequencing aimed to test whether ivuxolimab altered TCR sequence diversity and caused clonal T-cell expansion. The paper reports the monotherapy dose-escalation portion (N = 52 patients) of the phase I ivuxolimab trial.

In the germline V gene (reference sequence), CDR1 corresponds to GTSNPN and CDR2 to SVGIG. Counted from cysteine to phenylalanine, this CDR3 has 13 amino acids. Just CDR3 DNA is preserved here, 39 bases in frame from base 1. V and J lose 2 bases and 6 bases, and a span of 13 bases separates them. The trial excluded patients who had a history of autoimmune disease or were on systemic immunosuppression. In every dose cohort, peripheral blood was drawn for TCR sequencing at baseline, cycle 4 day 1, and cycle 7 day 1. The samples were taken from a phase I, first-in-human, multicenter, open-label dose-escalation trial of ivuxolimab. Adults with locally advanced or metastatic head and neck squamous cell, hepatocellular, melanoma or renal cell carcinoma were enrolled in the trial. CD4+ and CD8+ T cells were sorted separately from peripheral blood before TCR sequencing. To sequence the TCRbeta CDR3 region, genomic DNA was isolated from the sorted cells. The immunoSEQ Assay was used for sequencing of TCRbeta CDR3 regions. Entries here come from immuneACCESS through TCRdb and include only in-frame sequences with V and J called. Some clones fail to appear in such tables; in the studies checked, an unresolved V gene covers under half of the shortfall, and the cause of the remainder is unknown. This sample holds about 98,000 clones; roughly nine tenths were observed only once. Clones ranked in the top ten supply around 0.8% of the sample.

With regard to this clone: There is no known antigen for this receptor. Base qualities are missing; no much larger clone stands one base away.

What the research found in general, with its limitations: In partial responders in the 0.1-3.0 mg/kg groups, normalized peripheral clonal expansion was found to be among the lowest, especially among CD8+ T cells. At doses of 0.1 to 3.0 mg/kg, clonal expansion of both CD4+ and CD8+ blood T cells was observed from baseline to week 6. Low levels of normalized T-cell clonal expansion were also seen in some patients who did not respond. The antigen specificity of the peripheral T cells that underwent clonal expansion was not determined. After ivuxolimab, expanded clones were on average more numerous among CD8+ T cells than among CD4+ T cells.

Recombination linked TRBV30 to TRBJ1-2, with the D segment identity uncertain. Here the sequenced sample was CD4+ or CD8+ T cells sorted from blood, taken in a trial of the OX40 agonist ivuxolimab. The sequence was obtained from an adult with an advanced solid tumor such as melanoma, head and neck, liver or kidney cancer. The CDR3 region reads CAWSPRRNDGYTF. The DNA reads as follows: TGTGCCTGGAGTCCCCGCAGGAATGATGGCTACACCTTC.